This T cell receptor (beta chain) is drawn from a study of CD8 T cells in ankylosing spondylitis. Study results and caveats: Disease-linked clones reportedly showed significant enrichment in matched ankylosing spondylitis synovial fluid. With a CD8+ phenotype, disease-linked clones were relatively rare in peripheral blood. A TCR beta motif made of under 10 highly homologous variants seemed typical of ankylosing spondylitis blood.

Scientists made TCR beta libraries using quantitative 5'-RACE with molecular barcodes. TCRdb redid the calling of the 5' RACE reads with MiXCR, one entry per CDR3 protein. This table has about 220,000 distinct CDR3 sequences, about a quarter appearing once. The sample holds many counts of this clonotype. Its antigen is as yet unknown. This CDR3 region has 17 residues. With V trimmed by 2 bases and J by 3 bases, 12 bases remained unmatched. Sequenced sample: blood, either unsorted or a sorted T cell fraction (not recorded which). This TCR derives from a male donor with ankylosing spondylitis or in good health (not recorded which). The chain joins TRBV12-3 or TRBV12-4 to TRBJ2-7, with 8 bases aligning to TRBD1. For the CDR3, the DNA is TGTGCCAGCAGTTTACGAGGGCAGGGGGCTAGTTACTACGAGCAGTACTTC. It encodes CASSLRGQGASYYEQYF.